Presented here are 10 T cell receptor beta chains from one specimen sequenced in a study of cytomegalovirus exposure and HLA in healthy donors. Both 60 Vbeta primers and 13 Jbeta primers went into the PCR. The method was immunoSEQ multiplex PCR; TCRdb's version includes in-frame clones alone and lacks a portion of them. Among roughly 70,000 clones listed, 65% to 70% were seen once. Sequencing was carried out using PBMCs. The receptors stem from a male donor in good health and CMV-seropositive.

CDR3 sequence (DNA): TGCGCCAGCAGCTTGGTTCGGGGGGCGCGATCCGCATACCCTTACGAGCAGTACTTC. Amino acids: CASSLVRGARSAYPYEQYF. The chain employs TRBV5-1 and TRBJ2-5; perhaps TRBD2 as D (7 bases). The assigned J gene may be wrong: the sequence end matches TRBJ2-7 better. Germline CDR1 and CDR2: SGHRS and YFSETQ. The CDR3 has 19 residues.

There are a few counts of this clone. This rearrangement joins TRBV7-9 to TRBJ2-3, with 7 bases aligning to TRBD2. Trimming took 1 base from V and 6 from J; bases not matched to a gene: 4. The CDR3 consists of 14 residues. The germline gives CDR1 SEHNR, CDR2 FQNEAQ (reference sequence). CDR3 in amino acids: CASSLGLAGDTQYF. The CDR3 bases are TGTGCCAGCAGCTTAGGACTAGCAGGCGATACGCAGTATTTT.

The V gene is TRBV28, the J gene TRBJ2-1; TRBD1 might be the D (7 bases). V was clipped by 6 bases and J by 4 bases, with 19 bases between them. The CDR3 totals 16 residues. Germline V gene data show CDR1 as MDHEN and CDR2 as SYDVKM. CDR3 region: CASSQGGTVLYNEQFF. The CDR3 coding sequence is TGTGCCAGCAGCCAAGGGGGGACAGTCCTGTACAATGAGCAGTTCTTC.

This clone turned up a few times. V usage is TRBV9 and J usage is TRBJ2-1; 12 bases line up with TRBD2. After removal of 5 bases from V and 8 bases from J, the junction contained 5 bases not matched to a gene. This CDR3 comprises 14 residues. Germline assignment: CDR1 SGDLS and CDR2 YYNGEE. The DNA of the CDR3 is TGTGCCAGCAGTCGGACTAGCGGGATCTATGAGCAGTTCTTC. Its translation is CASSRTSGIYEQFF.

V and J are TRBV18 and TRBJ1-1; a weak D match, TRBD1 (5 bases). V lost 0 bases, J lost 2 bases, and 13 bases lay in between. This CDR3 has 16 amino acids. Germline CDR1 KGHSH, CDR2 LQKENI. CDR3 residues: CASSPPGGRGNTEAFF. Here the CDR3 DNA reads TGTGCCAGCTCACCACCGGGGGGAAGGGGAAACACTGAAGCTTTCTTT.

Only a few counts were recorded for this clone. The CDR3: CASSAQGAGNTEAFF. As DNA, the CDR3 is TGTGCCAGCAGTGCGCAGGGGGCGGGAAACACTGAAGCTTTCTTT. The chain links TRBV6-1 to TRBJ1-1; 8 nucleotides agree with TRBD1. The V segment lost 4 bases and the J segment 2 bases; nucleotides outside the gene matches: 6. The length of the CDR3 is 15 residues. Germline loops: CDR1 MNHNS, CDR2 SASEGT.

The chain links TRBV6-6 to TRBJ1-1; 7 bases are shared with TRBD1. With 0 bases clipped from V and 4 bases from J, the junction kept 8 bases outside the gene matches. The CDR3 loop spans 16 amino acids. From germline, CDR1 is MNHNY and CDR2 SVGAGI (reference sequence). In DNA, the CDR3 is TGTGCCAGCAGTTACTCGAGGGCTTCAGGGGGCACTGAAGCTTTCTTT. Its translation: CASSYSRASGGTEAFF.

The table lists this clone with a count of one. V gene TRBV9 combines with J gene TRBJ2-1; a possible D gene is TRBD2 (5 bases). Germline V lookup: CDR1 SGDLS, CDR2 YYNGEE. V was shortened by 3 bases and J by 7 bases, with 14 bases between the two germline ends. This CDR3 comprises 14 residues. The CDR3 sequence is CASSARVASNEQFF. Here the CDR3 DNA reads TGTGCCAGCAGCGCGAGGGTGGCGTCGAATGAGCAGTTCTTC.

The sample holds one count of this clone. The chain employs TRBV19 and TRBJ2-6, with TRBD1 identical over 7 bases. The germline CDR1 and CDR2 sequences are LNHDA and SQIVND (reference sequence). V gave up 5 bases and J gave up 2 bases; unmatched junction bases: 3. The CDR3 spans 15 residues. The CDR3 coding sequence is TGTGCCAGTAGTTCAGGGGGTGCTGGGGCCAACGTCCTGACTTTC. Protein sequence: CASSSGGAGANVLTF. The complete variable domain, with remaining parts taken from reference TRBV19 and TRBJ2-6, reads DGGITQSPKYLFRKEGQNVTLSCEQNLNHDAMYWYRQDPGQGLRLIYYSQIVNDFQKGDIAEGYSVSREKKESFPLTVTSAQKNPTAFYLCASSSGGAGANVLTFGAGSRLTVL.

V is TRBV9 and J is TRBJ2-7, with 8 bases matching TRBD1. This CDR3 region has 13 residues. The trim removed 2 bases at V and 6 bases at J, leaving 4 bases unmatched. In germline, CDR1 is SGDLS, CDR2 YYNGEE. CDR3 loop: CASSVGQGSEQYF. The CDR3 DNA reads TGTGCCAGCAGCGTCGGACAGGGCTCCGAGCAGTACTTC.